The 16 T cell receptor beta chains below were found in one sample sequenced in a study of blood T cell repertoires in COVID-19. The data were produced by immunoSEQ multiplex PCR, yet TCRdb's version contains in-frame clones alone and is incomplete. The sample includes under 50,000 clones, approximately 95% of them seen just once. Sequenced material: peripheral blood. These receptors all stem from a man aged 60 to 69 with COVID-19, enrolled during active disease.

This clone was recorded once. The chain is built from TRBV4-2 and TRBJ2-4; 8 nucleotides match TRBD1. Germline V lookup: CDR1 LGHNA, CDR2 YNFKEQ. This CDR3 contains 17 residues. The J segment lost 5 bases and the V segment lost 3 bases, leaving 12 bases of the junction unmatched. CDR3 sequence (DNA): TGTGCCAGCAGCCAGGGACAGGCGACCCCACCTCAAAACATTCAGTACTTC. Translated: CASSQGQATPPQNIQYF.

V and J are TRBV5-4 and TRBJ1-3; TRBD1 matches at 7 bases. J gave up 0 bases and V 5 bases, and 5 bases lay outside the gene matches. The CDR3 covers 15 residues. CDR1 and CDR2 (germline): SGHNT, YYREEE (reference sequence). The CDR3 here is CASSRDSSSGNTIYF. CDR3 sequence (DNA): TGTGCCAGCAGTCGGGACAGCTCCTCTGGAAACACCATATATTTT. Using reference TRBV5-4 and TRBJ1-3 for the parts outside the CDR3, the full variable domain is ETGVTQSPTHLIKTRGQQVTLRCSSQSGHNTVSWYQQALGQGPQFIFQYYREEENGRGNFPPRFSGLQFPNYSSELNVNALELDDSALYLCASSRDSSSGNTIYFGEGSWLTVV.

The count of this clone is one. The chain combines TRBV3-1 (or the pseudogene TRBV3-2) with TRBJ2-7, with 11 bases matching TRBD2. The CDR3 contains 15 residues. Germline lookup yields CDR1 LGHDT and CDR2 YNNKEL (reference sequence). The ends lost 4 bases at V and 5 bases at J; junction bases unmatched: 7. CDR3 sequence: CASSLSGRARDEQYF. The CDR3 bases are TGTGCCAGCAGCCTTAGCGGGAGGGCCCGGGACGAGCAGTACTTC.

The chain recombines TRBV5-1 with TRBJ2-2; D perhaps matches TRBD2 (5 bases). From germline, CDR1 is SGHRS and CDR2 YFSETQ. The CDR3 has 13 amino acids. With 0 bases removed from V and 5 bases from J, the gap between germline ends came to 5 bases. As DNA, the CDR3 is TGCGCCAGCAGCTTGGGGAGGACCGGGGAGCTGTTTTTT. Its translation is CASSLGRTGELFF.

This chain's CDR3 is CASSPLNLAGGNTGELFF. The CDR3 DNA reads TGTGCCAGCAGCCCCTTAAACCTAGCGGGAGGTAACACCGGGGAGCTGTTTTTT. The gene calls are TRBV5-4 and TRBJ2-2, with 11 bases aligning to TRBD2. J was trimmed by 2 bases and V by 4 bases; bases with no gene match: 10. Germline CDR1 reads SGHNT; CDR2 reads YYREEE (reference sequence). The CDR3 length is 18 residues. Based on the CDR3 plus reference TRBV5-4 and TRBJ2-2, the full variable domain is ETGVTQSPTHLIKTRGQQVTLRCSSQSGHNTVSWYQQALGQGPQFIFQYYREEENGRGNFPPRFSGLQFPNYSSELNVNALELDDSALYLCASSPLNLAGGNTGELFFGEGSRLTVL.

The V call is TRBV23-1, the J call TRBJ1-5; 7 nucleotides line up with TRBD1. TRBV23-1 counts as an open reading frame of uncertain function. The length of the CDR3 is 18 residues. J gave up 2 bases and V 8 bases, and 18 bases lay outside the gene matches. The DNA for the CDR3 is TGCGCCAGCCCCCAGGTCCCTCGGGCAGGGGGAGGCAATCAGCCCCAGCATTTT. It codes for CASPQVPRAGGGNQPQHF.

The chain employs TRBV7-9 and TRBJ1-1; D might be TRBD1 (5 bases). V was cut by 6 bases and J by 3 bases, with 14 bases left in between. The V gene's germline CDR1 is SEHNR and CDR2 FQNEAQ (reference sequence). There are 14 residues in the CDR3. CDR3 coding DNA: TGTGCCAGCAGTCGCGGGATGGGGGACACTGAAGCTTTCTTT. Amino acid sequence: CASSRGMGDTEAFF.

The CDR3 bases are TGTGCCAGCAGCTTAGCGCGAGGGTCGCTTGACTATGGCTACACCTTC. It encodes CASSLARGSLDYGYTF. The chain combines TRBV7-6 with TRBJ1-2; D gene unclear. Germline CDR1 and CDR2: SGHVS and FNYEAQ. The CDR3 spans 16 residues. V was clipped by 0 bases and J by 3 bases, with 14 bases between them.

This chain joins TRBV18 and TRBJ1-2; the match to TRBD1 covers 9 bases. This CDR3 contains 16 residues. Looked up from germline, CDR1 is KGHSH and CDR2 is LQKENI. Trimming at V came to 5 bases and at J to 4 bases, leaving 11 bases not matched to a gene. The CDR3 spells CASSAKGQGLFYGYTF. The CDR3 region has the DNA TGTGCCAGCTCAGCGAAGGGACAGGGTCTTTTCTATGGCTACACCTTC.

The chain links TRBV24-1 to TRBJ1-5; 8 nucleotides line up with TRBD1. Losses at the gene ends were 1 base for V and 0 bases for J; bases not matched to a gene: 13. Per germline, CDR1 KGHDR and CDR2 SFDVKD. This CDR3 is 20 amino acids long. The CDR3 nucleotides are TGTGCCACCAGTGATTTTGTGGGGACAGGAGCCCCTTTTAGCAATCAGCCCCAGCATTTT. Translation: CATSDFVGTGAPFSNQPQHF.

The rearrangement joins TRBV4-1 to TRBJ1-4; D may be TRBD1 (5 bases). The ends were cut back, 4 bases at V and 1 base at J, with 7 bases in the middle. CDR1 is MGHRA, CDR2 YSYEKL, per germline. The CDR3 consists of 14 residues. The CDR3 here is CASSLDRTNEKLFF. CDR3 sequence (DNA): TGCGCCAGCAGCCTAGACAGAACTAATGAAAAACTGTTTTTT.

The gene calls are TRBV7-9 and TRBJ2-2; 8 nucleotides match TRBD2. CDR1 and CDR2 (germline): SEHNR, FQNEAQ (reference sequence). CDR3 length: 15 residues. The trim removed 5 bases at V and 3 bases at J, leaving 5 bases unmatched. The CDR3: CASSLLAGYTGELFF. CDR3 nucleotides: TGTGCCAGCAGCCTATTAGCGGGGTACACCGGGGAGCTGTTTTTT.

The V and J genes are TRBV15 and TRBJ1-2, with 7 bases fitting TRBD1. The CDR3 loop spans 16 amino acids. V lost 0 bases and J lost 2; bases outside the gene matches: 6. Germline V gene data show CDR1 as LNHNV and CDR2 as YYDKDF (reference sequence). CDR3 sequence reads: CATSRDRGGGNYGYTF. The CDR3 coding sequence is TGTGCCACCAGCAGAGATCGTGGAGGGGGCAACTATGGCTACACCTTC.

This rearrangement joins TRBV28 to TRBJ2-7, with D perhaps matching TRBD1 (6 bases). CDR1 MDHEN and CDR2 SYDVKM come from the germline V gene. V lost 2 bases, J lost 3 bases, and 14 bases lay in between. The CDR3 consists of 15 residues. CDR3 DNA sequence: TGTGCCAGCAGTTTAAAAGGGGGTTCCGGCTACGAGCAGTACTTC. Its translation: CASSLKGGSGYEQYF.

V gene TRBV7-2 combines with J gene TRBJ2-2, with a weak D call TRBD1 (6 bases). The CDR3 is made up of 16 amino acids. The germline V gene encodes CDR1 SGHTA and CDR2 FQGNSA. V lost 6 bases, J lost 5 bases, and 19 bases lay in between. The CDR3 DNA follows: TGTGCCAGCAGTTTTACGTGGGACATTAGGACCGGGGAGCTGTTTTTT. The encoded protein is CASSFTWDIRTGELFF. The full variable domain, its missing parts supplied by reference TRBV7-2 and TRBJ2-2, is GAGVSQSPSNKVTEKGKDVELRCDPISGHTALYWYRQSLGQGLEFLIYFQGNSAPDKSGLPSDRFSAERTGGSVSTLTIQRTQQEDSAVYLCASSFTWDIRTGELFFGEGSRLTVL.

The rearrangement links TRBV28 to TRBJ1-6; TRBD1 matches 9 bases. V shed 6 bases, J shed 2 bases, and the junction held 5 bases outside the gene matches. This CDR3 is 16 amino acids long. The germline V gene encodes CDR1 MDHEN and CDR2 SYDVKM. CDR3 sequence: CASSLGQGAYNSPLHF. CDR3 in DNA: TGTGCCAGCAGCCTGGGACAGGGCGCCTATAATTCACCCCTCCACTTT. Using reference TRBV28 and TRBJ1-6 for the parts outside the CDR3, the full variable domain is DVKVTQSSRYLVKRTGEKVFLECVQDMDHENMFWYRQDPGLGLRLIYFSYDVKMKEKGDIPEGYSVSREKKERFSLILESASTNQTSMYLCASSLGQGAYNSPLHFGNGTRLTVT.